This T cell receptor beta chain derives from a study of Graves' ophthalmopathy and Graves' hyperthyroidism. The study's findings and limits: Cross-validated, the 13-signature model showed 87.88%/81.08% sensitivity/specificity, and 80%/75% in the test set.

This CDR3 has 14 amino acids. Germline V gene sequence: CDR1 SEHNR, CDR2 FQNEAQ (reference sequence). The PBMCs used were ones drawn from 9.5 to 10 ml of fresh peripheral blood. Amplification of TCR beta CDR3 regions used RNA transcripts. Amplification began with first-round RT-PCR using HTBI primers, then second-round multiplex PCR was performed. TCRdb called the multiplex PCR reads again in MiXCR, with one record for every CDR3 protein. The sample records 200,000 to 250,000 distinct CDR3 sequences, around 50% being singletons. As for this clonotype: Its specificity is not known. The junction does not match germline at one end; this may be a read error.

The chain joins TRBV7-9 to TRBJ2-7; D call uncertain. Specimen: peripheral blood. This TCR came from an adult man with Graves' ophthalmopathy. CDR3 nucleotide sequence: TGTGCCAGCAGCTCATCGGACCGCGCTTACGATCAGTACTTC. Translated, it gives CASSSSDRAYDQYF.